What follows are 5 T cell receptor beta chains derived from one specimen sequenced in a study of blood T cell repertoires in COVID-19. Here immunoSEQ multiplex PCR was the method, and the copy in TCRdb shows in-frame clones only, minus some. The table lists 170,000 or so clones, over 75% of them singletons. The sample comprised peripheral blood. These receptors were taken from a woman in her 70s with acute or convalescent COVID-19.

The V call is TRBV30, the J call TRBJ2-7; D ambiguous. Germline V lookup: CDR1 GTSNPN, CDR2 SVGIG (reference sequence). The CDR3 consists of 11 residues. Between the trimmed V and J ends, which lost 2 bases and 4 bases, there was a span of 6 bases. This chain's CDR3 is CAWSSQYEQYF. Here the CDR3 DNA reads TGTGCCTGGAGTAGTCAGTACGAGCAGTACTTC.

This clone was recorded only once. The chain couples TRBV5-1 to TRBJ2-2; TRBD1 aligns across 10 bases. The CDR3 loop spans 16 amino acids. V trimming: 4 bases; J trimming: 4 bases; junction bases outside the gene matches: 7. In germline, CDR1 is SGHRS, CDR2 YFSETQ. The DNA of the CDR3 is TGCGCCAGCAGCGATACCGGGACAGGGGCCACCGGGGAGCTGTTTTTT. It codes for CASSDTGTGATGELFF.

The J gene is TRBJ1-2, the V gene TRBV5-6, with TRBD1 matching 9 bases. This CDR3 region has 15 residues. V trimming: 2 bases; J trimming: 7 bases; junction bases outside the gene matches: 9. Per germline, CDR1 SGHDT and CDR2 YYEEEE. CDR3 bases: TGTGCCAGCAGCTTCCTGGGACAGGGAGTTCTTGGCTACACCTTC. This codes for CASSFLGQGVLGYTF.

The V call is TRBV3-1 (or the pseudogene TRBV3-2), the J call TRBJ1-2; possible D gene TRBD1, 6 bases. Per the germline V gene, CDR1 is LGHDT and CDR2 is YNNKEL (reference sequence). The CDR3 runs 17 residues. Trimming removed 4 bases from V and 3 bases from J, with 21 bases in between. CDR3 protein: CASSPDTIIGGDYGYTF. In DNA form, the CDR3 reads TGTGCCAGCAGCCCTGATACGATTATAGGGGGGGACTATGGCTACACCTTC.

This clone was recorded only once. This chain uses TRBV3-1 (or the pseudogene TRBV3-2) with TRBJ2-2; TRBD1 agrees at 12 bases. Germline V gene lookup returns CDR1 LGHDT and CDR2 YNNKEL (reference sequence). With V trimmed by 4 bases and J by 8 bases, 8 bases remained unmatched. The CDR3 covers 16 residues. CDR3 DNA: TGTGCCAGCAGCCCCCCGGGACAGGGGGCTGCAGGGGAGCTGTTTTTT. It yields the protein CASSPPGQGAAGELFF.